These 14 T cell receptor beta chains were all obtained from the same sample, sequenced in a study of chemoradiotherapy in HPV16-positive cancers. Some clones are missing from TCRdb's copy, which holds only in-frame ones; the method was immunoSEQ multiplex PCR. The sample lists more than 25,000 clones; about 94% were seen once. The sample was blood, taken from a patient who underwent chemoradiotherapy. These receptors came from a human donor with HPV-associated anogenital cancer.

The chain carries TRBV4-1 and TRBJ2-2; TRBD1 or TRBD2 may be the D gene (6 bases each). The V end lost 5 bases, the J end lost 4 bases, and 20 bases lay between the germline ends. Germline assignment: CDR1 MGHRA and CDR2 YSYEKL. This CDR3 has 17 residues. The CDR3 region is CASSRGAEGAATGELFF. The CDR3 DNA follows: TGCGCCAGCAGCAGGGGGGCCGAGGGTGCAGCCACCGGGGAGCTGTTTTTT.

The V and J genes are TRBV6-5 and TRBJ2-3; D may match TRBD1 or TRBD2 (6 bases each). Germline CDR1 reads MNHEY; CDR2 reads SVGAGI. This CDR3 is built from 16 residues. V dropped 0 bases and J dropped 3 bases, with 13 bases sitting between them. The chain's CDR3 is CASSYSGTQGTDTQYF. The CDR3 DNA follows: TGTGCCAGCAGTTACTCCGGGACTCAGGGGACAGATACGCAGTATTTT.

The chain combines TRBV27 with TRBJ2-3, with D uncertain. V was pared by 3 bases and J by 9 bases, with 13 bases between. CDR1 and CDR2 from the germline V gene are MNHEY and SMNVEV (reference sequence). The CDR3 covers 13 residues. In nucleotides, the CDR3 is TGTGCCAGCAGTTTCTCCTATACCTCCACGCAGTATTTT. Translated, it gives CASSFSYTSTQYF.

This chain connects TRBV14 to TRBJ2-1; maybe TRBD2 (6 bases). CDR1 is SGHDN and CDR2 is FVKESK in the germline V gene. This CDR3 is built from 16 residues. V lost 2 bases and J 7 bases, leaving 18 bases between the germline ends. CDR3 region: CASSQTNRARGNEQFF. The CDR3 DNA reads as TGTGCCAGCAGCCAAACGAACCGGGCCCGGGGGAATGAGCAGTTCTTC.

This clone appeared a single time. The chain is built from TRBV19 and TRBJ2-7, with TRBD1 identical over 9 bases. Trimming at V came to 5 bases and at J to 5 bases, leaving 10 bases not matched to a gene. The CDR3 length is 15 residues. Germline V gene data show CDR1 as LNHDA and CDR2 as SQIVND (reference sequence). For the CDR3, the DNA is TGTGCCAGTAGTTCCGGGACAGGGTATATCAACGAGCAGTACTTC. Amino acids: CASSSGTGYINEQYF.

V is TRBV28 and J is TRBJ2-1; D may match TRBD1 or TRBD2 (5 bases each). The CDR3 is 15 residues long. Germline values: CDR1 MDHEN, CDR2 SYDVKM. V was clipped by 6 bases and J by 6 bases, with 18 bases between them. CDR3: CASSSLGERGNEQFF. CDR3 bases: TGTGCCAGCAGCTCCTTAGGGGAGAGGGGCAATGAGCAGTTCTTC.

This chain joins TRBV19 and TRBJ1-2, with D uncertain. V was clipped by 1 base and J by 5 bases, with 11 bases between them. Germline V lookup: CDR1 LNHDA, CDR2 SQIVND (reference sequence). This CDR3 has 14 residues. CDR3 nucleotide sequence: TGTGCCAGTAGTATAGTTGGCGCCGGGTATGGCTACACCTTC. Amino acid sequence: CASSIVGAGYGYTF. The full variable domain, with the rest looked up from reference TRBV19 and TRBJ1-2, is DGGITQSPKYLFRKEGQNVTLSCEQNLNHDAMYWYRQDPGQGLRLIYYSQIVNDFQKGDIAEGYSVSREKKESFPLTVTSAQKNPTAFYLCASSIVGAGYGYTFGSGTRLTVV.

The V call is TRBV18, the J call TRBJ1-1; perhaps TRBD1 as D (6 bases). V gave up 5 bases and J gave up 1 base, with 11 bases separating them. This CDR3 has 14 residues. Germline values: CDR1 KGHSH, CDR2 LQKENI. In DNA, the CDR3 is TGTGCCAGCTCAGACAGGTTGGGGAACACTGAAGCTTTCTTT. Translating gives CASSDRLGNTEAFF.

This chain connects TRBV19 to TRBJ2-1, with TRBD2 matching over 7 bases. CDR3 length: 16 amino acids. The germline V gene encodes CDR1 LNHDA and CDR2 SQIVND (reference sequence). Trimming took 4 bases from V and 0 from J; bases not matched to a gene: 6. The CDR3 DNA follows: TGTGCCAGTAGTAGCGGGAGAGGGTTCTCCTACAATGAGCAGTTCTTC. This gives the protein CASSSGRGFSYNEQFF.

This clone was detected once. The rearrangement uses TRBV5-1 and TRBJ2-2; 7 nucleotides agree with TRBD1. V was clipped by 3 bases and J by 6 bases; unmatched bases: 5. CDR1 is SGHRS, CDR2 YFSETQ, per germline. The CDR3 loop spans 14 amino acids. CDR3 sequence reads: CASSWDSGPGELFF. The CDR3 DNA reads TGCGCCAGCAGCTGGGACAGTGGGCCCGGGGAGCTGTTTTTT.

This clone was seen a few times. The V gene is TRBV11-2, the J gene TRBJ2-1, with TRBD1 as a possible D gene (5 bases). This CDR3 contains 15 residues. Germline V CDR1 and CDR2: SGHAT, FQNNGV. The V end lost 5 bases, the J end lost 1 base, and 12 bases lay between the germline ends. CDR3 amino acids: CASSKGLPSYNEQFF. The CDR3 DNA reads TGTGCCAGCAGCAAGGGGCTCCCTTCCTACAATGAGCAGTTCTTC.

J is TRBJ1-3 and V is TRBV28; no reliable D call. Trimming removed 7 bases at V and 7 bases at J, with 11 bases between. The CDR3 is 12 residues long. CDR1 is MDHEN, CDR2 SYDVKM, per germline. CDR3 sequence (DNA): TGTGCCAGCAAGGGAAACCGGAACACCATATATTTT. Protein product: CASKGNRNTIYF. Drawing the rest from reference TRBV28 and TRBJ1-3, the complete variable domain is DVKVTQSSRYLVKRTGEKVFLECVQDMDHENMFWYRQDPGLGLRLIYFSYDVKMKEKGDIPEGYSVSREKKERFSLILESASTNQTSMYLCASKGNRNTIYFGEGSWLTVV.

In DNA form, the CDR3 reads TGTGCCAGCAGCTTACGGCGGGGCCAAAATGAGCAGTTCTTC. As protein: CASSLRRGQNEQFF. The chain employs TRBV13 and TRBJ2-1; weak D call: TRBD2 (6 bases). Germline CDR1 is PRHDT and CDR2 is FYEKMQ (reference sequence). There are 14 residues in the CDR3. Trimming pared 2 bases from V and 7 bases from J, leaving 12 bases between.

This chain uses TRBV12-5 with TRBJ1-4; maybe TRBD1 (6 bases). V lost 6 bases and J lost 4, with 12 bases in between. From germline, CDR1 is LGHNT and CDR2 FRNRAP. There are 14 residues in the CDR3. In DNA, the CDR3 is TGTGCTAGTGGCACCGGGACATTTAATGAAAAACTGTTTTTT. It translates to CASGTGTFNEKLFF.